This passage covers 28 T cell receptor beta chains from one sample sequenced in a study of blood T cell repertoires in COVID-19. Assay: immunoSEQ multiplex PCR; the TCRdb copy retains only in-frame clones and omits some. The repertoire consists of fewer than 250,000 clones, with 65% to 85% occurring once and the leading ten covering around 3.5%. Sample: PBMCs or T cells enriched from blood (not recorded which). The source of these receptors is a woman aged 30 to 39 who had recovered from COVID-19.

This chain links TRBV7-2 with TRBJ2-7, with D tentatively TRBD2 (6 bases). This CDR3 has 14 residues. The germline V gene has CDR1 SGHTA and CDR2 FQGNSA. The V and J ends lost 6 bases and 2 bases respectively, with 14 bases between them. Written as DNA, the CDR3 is TGTGCCAGCAGTTTCCGACTAGAAACCTACGAGCAGTACTTC. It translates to CASSFRLETYEQYF.

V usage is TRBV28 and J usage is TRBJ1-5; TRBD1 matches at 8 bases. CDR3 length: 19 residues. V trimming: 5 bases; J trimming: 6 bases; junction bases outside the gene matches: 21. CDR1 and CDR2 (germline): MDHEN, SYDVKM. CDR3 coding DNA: TGTGCCAGCAGTCCCCCAGACAGGGGTCGAAGTATGCGTTCTCAGCCCCAGCATTTT. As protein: CASSPPDRGRSMRSQPQHF.

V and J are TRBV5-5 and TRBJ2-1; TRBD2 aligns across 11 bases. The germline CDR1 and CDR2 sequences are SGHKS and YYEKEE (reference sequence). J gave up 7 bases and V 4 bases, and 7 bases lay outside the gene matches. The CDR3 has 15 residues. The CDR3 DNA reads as TGTGCCAGCAGCGTGACTAGCGGGAAAGCAAATGAGCAGTTCTTC. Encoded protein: CASSVTSGKANEQFF. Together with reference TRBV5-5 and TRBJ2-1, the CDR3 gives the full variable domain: DAGVTQSPTHLIKTRGQQVTLRCSPISGHKSVSWYQQVLGQGPQFIFQYYEKEERGRGNFPDRFSARQFPNYSSELNVNALLLGDSALYLCASSVTSGKANEQFFGPGTRLTVL.

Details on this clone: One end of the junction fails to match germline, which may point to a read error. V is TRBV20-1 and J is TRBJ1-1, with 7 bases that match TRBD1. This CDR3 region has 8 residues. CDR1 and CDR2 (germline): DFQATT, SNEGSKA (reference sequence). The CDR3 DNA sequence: TGCAGTGCTCCCCGGGACAGCTTT. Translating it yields CSAPRDSF.

This chain's CDR3 is CASSGGLAGAAHEQYF. The CDR3, as DNA: TGCGCCAGCAGCGGGGGACTAGCGGGAGCTGCCCACGAGCAGTACTTC. V gene TRBV5-1 combines with J gene TRBJ2-7; 14 nucleotides line up with TRBD2. The ends lost 4 bases at V and 5 bases at J; junction bases unmatched: 8. CDR3 length equals 16 residues. Per the germline V gene, CDR1 is SGHRS and CDR2 is YFSETQ. Full variable domain (missing parts from reference TRBV5-1 and TRBJ2-7): KAGVTQTPRYLIKTRGQQVTLSCSPISGHRSVSWYQQTPGQGLQFLFEYFSETQRNKGNFPGRFSGRQFSNSRSEMNVSTLELGDSALYLCASSGGLAGAAHEQYFGPGTRLTVT.

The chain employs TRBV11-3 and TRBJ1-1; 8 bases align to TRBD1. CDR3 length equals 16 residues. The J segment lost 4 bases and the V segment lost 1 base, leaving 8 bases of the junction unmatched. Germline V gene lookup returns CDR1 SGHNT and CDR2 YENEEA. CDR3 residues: CASSLGSTGAGTEAFF. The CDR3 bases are TGTGCCAGCAGCTTAGGGTCGACAGGGGCGGGCACTGAAGCTTTCTTT.

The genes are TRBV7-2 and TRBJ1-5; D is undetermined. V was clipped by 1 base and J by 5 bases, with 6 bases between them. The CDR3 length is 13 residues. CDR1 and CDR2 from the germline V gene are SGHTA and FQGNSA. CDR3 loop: CASSLDSDQPQHF. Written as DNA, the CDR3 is TGTGCCAGCAGCTTAGATTCGGATCAGCCCCAGCATTTT.

The CDR3 reads CASSPTGQGRGYTF. CDR3 coding DNA: TGTGCCAGCAGCCCCACCGGGCAGGGGAGAGGCTACACCTTC. V and J are TRBV7-9 and TRBJ1-2, with D possibly being TRBD1 (6 bases). With 5 bases removed from V and 8 bases from J, the gap between germline ends came to 18 bases. This CDR3 is 14 amino acids long. From germline, CDR1 is SEHNR and CDR2 FQNEAQ (reference sequence).

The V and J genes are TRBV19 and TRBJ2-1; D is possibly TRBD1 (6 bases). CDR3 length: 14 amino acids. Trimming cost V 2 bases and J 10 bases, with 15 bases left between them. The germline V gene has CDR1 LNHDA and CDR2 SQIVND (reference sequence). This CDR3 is CASSIQSTGREQFF. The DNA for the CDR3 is TGTGCCAGTAGTATACAATCTACAGGGCGAGAGCAGTTCTTC.

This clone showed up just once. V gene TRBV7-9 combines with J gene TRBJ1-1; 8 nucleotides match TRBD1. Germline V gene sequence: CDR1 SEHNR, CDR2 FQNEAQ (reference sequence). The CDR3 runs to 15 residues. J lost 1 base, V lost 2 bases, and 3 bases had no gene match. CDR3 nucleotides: TGTGCCAGCAGCTTAAGGGGGACAGGGAACACTGAAGCTTTCTTT. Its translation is CASSLRGTGNTEAFF. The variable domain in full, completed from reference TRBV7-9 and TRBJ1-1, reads DTGVSQNPRHKITKRGQNVTFRCDPISEHNRLYWYRQTLGQGPEFLTYFQNEAQLEKSRLLSDRFSAERPKGSFSTLEIQRTEQGDSAMYLCASSLRGTGNTEAFFGQGTRLTVV.

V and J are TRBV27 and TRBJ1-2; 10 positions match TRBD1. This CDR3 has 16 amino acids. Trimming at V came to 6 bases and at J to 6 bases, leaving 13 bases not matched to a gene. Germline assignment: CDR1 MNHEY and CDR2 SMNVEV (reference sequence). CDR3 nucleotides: TGTGCCAGCAGAGAGGTGGCCCCGGGACAGGGGAATGGCTACACCTTC. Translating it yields CASREVAPGQGNGYTF.

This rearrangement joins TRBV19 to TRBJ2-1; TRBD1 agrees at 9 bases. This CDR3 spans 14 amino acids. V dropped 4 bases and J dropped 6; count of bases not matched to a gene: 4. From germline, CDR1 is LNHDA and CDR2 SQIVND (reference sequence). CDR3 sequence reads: CASSRQGDINEQFF. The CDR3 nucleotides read TGTGCCAGTAGTAGACAGGGGGACATCAATGAGCAGTTCTTC.

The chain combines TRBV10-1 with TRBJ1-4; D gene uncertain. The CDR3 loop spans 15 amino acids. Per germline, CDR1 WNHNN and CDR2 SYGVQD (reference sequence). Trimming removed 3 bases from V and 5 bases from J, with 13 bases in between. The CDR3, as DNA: TGCGCCAGCAGTGACCGGACGGGAAGGAATGAAAAACTGTTTTTT. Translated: CASSDRTGRNEKLFF.

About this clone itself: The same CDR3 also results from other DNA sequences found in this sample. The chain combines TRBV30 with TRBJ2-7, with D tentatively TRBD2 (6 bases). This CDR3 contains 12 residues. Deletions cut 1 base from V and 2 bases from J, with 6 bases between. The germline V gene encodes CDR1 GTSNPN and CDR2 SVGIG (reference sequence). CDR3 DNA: TGTGCCTGGAGTGCGGGAGCCTACGAGCAGTACTTC. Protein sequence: CAWSAGAYEQYF. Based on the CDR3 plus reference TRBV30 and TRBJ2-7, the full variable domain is SQTIHQWPATLVQPVGSPLSLECTVEGTSNPNLYWYRQAAGRGLQLLFYSVGIGQISSEVPQNLSASRPQDRQFILSSKKLLLSDSGFYLCAWSAGAYEQYFGPGTRLTVT.

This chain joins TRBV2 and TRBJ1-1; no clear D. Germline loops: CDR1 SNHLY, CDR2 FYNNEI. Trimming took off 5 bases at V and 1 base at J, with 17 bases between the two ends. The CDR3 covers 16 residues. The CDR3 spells CASSFEIIRGNTEAFF. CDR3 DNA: TGTGCCAGCAGTTTCGAGATAATTCGTGGGAACACTGAAGCTTTCTTT. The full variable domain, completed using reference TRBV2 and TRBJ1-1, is EPEVTQTPSHQVTQMGQEVILRCVPISNHLYFYWYRQILGQKVEFLVSFYNNEISEKSEIFDDQFSVERPDGSNFTLKIRSTKLEDSAMYFCASSFEIIRGNTEAFFGQGTRLTVV.

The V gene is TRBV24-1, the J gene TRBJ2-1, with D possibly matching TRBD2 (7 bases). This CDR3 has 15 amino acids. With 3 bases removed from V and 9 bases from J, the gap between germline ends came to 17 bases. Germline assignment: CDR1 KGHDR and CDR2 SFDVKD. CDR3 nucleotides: TGTGCCACCAGTGATGCGGGGGCCTGGGGTCTTGAGCAGTTCTTC. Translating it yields CATSDAGAWGLEQFF.

CDR3 coding DNA: TGTGCCAGTACCCAGGGGACAGGACATACGCAGTATTTT. Encoded protein: CASTQGTGHTQYF. The chain carries TRBV19 and TRBJ2-3; 8 bases agree with TRBD1. CDR3 length: 13 amino acids. V shed 7 bases and J 7 bases; nucleotides not matched to a gene: 7. The germline CDR1 and CDR2 sequences are LNHDA and SQIVND (reference sequence). Looking up the rest from reference TRBV19 and TRBJ2-3 gives the full variable domain: DGGITQSPKYLFRKEGQNVTLSCEQNLNHDAMYWYRQDPGQGLRLIYYSQIVNDFQKGDIAEGYSVSREKKESFPLTVTSAQKNPTAFYLCASTQGTGHTQYFGPGTRLTVL.

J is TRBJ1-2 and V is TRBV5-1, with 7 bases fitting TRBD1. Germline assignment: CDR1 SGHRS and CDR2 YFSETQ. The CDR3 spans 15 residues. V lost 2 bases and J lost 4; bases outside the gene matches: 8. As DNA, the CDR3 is TGCGCCAGCAGCTTAGAGGGGGCGCAAAGCTATGGCTACACCTTC. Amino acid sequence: CASSLEGAQSYGYTF.

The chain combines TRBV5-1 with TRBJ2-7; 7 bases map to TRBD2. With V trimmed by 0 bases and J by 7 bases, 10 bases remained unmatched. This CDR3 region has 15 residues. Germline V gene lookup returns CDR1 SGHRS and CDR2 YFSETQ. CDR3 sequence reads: CASSLGEGAGEEQYV. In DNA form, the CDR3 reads TGCGCCAGCAGCTTGGGAGAGGGTGCGGGGGAAGAGCAGTACGTC.

Here the CDR3 DNA reads TGTGCCAGCAGCGTAGGCCCCTCTCCTACTAGCGGGAGGATAGTAAAGCAGTTCTTC. This translates into CASSVGPSPTSGRIVKQFF. The V and J genes are TRBV9 and TRBJ2-1, with 12 bases matching TRBD2. Germline trimming cut 0 bases from V and 11 bases from J; bases unmatched to any gene: 18. The CDR3 covers 19 residues. Germline V CDR1 and CDR2: SGDLS, YYNGEE.

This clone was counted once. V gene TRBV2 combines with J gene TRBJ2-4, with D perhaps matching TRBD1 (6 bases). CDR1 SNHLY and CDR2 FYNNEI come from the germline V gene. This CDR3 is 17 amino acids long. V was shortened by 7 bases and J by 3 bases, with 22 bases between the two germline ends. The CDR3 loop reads CASMEPPGQLGKNIQYF. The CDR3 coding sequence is TGTGCCAGCATGGAACCTCCGGGACAACTAGGCAAAAACATTCAGTACTTC.

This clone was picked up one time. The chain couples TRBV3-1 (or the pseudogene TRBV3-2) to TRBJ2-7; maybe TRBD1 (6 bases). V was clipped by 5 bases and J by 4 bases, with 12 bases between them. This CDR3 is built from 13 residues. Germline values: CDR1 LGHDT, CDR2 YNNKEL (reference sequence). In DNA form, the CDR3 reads TGTGCCAGCAGCTTGGGGGCGACGTACGAGCAGTACGTC. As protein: CASSLGATYEQYV.

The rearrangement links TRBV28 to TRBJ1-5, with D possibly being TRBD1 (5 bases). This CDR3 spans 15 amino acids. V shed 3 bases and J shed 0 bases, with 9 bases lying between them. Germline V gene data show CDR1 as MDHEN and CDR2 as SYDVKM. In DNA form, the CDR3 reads TGTGCCAGCAGTTTTGGGGACTCTAGCAATCAGCCCCAGCATTTT. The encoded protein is CASSFGDSSNQPQHF.

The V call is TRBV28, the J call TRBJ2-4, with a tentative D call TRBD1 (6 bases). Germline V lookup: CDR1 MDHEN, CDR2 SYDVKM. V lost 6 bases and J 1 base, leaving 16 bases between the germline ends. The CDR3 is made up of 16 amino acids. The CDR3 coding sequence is TGTGCCAGCAGACCTTCAGGGGTCACGGCCAAAAACATTCAGTACTTC. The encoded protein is CASRPSGVTAKNIQYF.

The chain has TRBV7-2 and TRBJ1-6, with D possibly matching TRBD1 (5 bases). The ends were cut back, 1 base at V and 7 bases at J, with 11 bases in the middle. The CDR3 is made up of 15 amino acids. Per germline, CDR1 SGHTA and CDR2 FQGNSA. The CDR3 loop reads CASSLDGGRNSPLHF. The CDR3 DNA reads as TGTGCCAGCAGCTTAGACGGGGGGAGGAATTCACCCCTCCACTTT.

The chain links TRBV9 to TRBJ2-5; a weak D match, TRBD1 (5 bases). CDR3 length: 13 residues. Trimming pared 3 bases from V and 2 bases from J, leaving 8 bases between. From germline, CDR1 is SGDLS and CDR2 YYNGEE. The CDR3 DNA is TGTGCCAGCAGCGAGACAGCACAAGAGACCCAGTACTTC. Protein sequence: CASSETAQETQYF.

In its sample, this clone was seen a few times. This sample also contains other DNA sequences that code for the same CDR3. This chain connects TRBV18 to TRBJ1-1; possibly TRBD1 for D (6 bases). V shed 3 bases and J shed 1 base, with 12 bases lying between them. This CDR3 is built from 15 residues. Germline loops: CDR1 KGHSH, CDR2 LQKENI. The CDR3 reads CASSPTKQGNTEAFF. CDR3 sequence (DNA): TGTGCCAGCTCACCGACGAAACAGGGGAACACTGAAGCTTTCTTT.

In DNA form, the CDR3 reads TGTGCCAGCAGCTTAGCGTCCAGCGCCGGAAACACCATATATTTT. Amino acids: CASSLASSAGNTIYF. The V and J genes are TRBV7-8 and TRBJ1-3, with no clear D. Between the trimmed V and J ends, which lost 0 bases and 4 bases, there was a span of 10 bases. Germline CDR1 is SGHVS and CDR2 is FQNEAQ. The CDR3 sequence is 15 residues long.